The 32 T cell receptor beta chains presented below share a single source sample, sequenced in a study of T cells in Graves' hyperthyroidism and ophthalmopathy (dated by TCRdb to about 2019). The protocol used for the library was multiplex PCR. Sequencing took place on an Illumina HiSeq 2000. The TCR beta CDR3 regions were amplified from RNA transcripts. The TCR CDR3 was subjected to a first round of RT-PCR using the HTBI primer set and the Qiagen OneStep RT-PCR kit. The raw public data were reprocessed by TCRdb itself: fastp quality trimming at Q25, MiXCR clonotype calling, in-frame beta chains only. Under each unique CDR3 protein, matching rows form one entry showing the most common genes and DNA. The sample table contains a few hundred thousand distinct CDR3 sequences; only one count was recorded for approximately 22% of them. Around 54% of the sample comes from the top ten. The sequenced material came from blood. The receptors come from a woman aged 65 to 85 with Graves' ophthalmopathy.

CDR3 nucleotide sequence: TGTGCCATCAGTGAGGCGCAGGGTAGCGAGCAGTACTTC. This sequence encodes CAISEAQGSEQYF. The V and J genes are TRBV10-3 and TRBJ2-7, with a possible D match to TRBD1 (5 bases). The V end lost 2 bases, the J end lost 6 bases, and 11 bases lay between the germline ends. The CDR3 loop spans 13 amino acids. The germline V gene has CDR1 ENHRY and CDR2 SYGVKD.

This clonotype was seen many times. This chain joins TRBV12-3 or TRBV12-4 and TRBJ2-2; 9 bases align to TRBD2. CDR3 length: 16 amino acids. With 7 bases clipped from V and 4 bases from J, the junction kept 10 bases outside the gene matches. The CDR3 here is CASTPGAGGITGELFF. The CDR3 region has the DNA TGTGCCAGCACCCCTGGAGCGGGAGGCATCACCGGGGAGCTGTTTTTT.

The chain links TRBV10-1 to TRBJ1-6; 9 bases fit TRBD1. The germline gives CDR1 WNHNN, CDR2 SYGVQD (reference sequence). The trim removed 6 bases at V and 3 bases at J, leaving 3 bases unmatched. CDR3 size: 15 residues. CDR3 in amino acids: CASSKDRGYNSPLHF. DNA of the CDR3: TGCGCCAGCAGCAAGGACAGGGGCTATAATTCACCCCTCCACTTT.

The chain employs TRBV18 and TRBJ2-7; 13 bases align to TRBD2. CDR1 is KGHSH and CDR2 is LQKENI in the germline V gene. This CDR3 is 16 amino acids long. V shed 3 bases and J 2 bases; nucleotides not matched to a gene: 4. CDR3 nucleotide sequence: TGTGCCAGCTCACCCGGGACTAGCGGGGCCACCTACGAGCAGTACTTC. Protein: CASSPGTSGATYEQYF.

This clonotype was observed a few times. V usage is TRBV5-1 and J usage is TRBJ2-1; TRBD2 matches 13 bases. CDR1 SGHRS and CDR2 YFSETQ come from the germline V gene. CDR3 length: 16 amino acids. V lost 0 bases and J lost 8; bases outside the gene matches: 5. CDR3 in DNA: TGCGCCAGCAGCTTGGGTGGGACTAGCGGGACCCATGAGCAGTTCTTC. It translates to CASSLGGTSGTHEQFF. Combining the CDR3 with reference TRBV5-1 and TRBJ2-1 gives the whole variable domain KAGVTQTPRYLIKTRGQQVTLSCSPISGHRSVSWYQQTPGQGLQFLFEYFSETQRNKGNFPGRFSGRQFSNSRSEMNVSTLELGDSALYLCASSLGGTSGTHEQFFGPGTRLTVL.

The chain uses TRBV27 and TRBJ2-5, with 7 bases fitting TRBD2. CDR3 length: 18 amino acids. Looked up from germline, CDR1 is MNHEY and CDR2 is SMNVEV (reference sequence). J was trimmed by 4 bases and V by 3 bases; bases with no gene match: 17. The CDR3 DNA sequence: TGTGCCAGCAGTTTGTCCCCCTGGGGTGCGGGAGCGGGAGAGACCCAGTACTTC. Protein: CASSLSPWGAGAGETQYF.

The gene calls are TRBV6-1 and TRBJ2-6; possibly TRBD1 for D (6 bases). Germline loops: CDR1 MNHNS, CDR2 SASEGT. The CDR3 consists of 16 residues. Trimming removed 7 bases at V and 3 bases at J, with 16 bases between. For the CDR3, the DNA is TGTGCCAGCAACCCTCACAGGGTTCGTGGGGCCAACGTCCTGACTTTC. Its translation is CASNPHRVRGANVLTF.

This clonotype is medium-sized by share. This chain joins TRBV3-1 and TRBJ2-5; D remains unclear. In germline, CDR1 is LGHDT, CDR2 YNNKEL (reference sequence). This CDR3 spans 12 amino acids. V lost 0 bases to trimming and J lost 4 bases, with 3 bases between them. This CDR3 is CASSQDLETQYF. CDR3 DNA: TGTGCCAGCAGCCAAGATTTAGAGACCCAGTACTTC.

The table lists this clonotype with many counts. CDR3 sequence: CASSERQGVYGYTF. CDR3 coding DNA: TGTGCCAGCAGCGAGAGACAGGGGGTCTATGGCTACACCTTC. This chain links TRBV6-1 with TRBJ1-2; 9 nucleotides align to TRBD1. CDR1 is MNHNS and CDR2 is SASEGT in the germline V gene. This CDR3 is 14 amino acids long. The junction had 6 bases not matched to a gene; V was cut back by 6 bases and J by 4 bases.

In its sample, this clonotype was seen a few times. A read error is possible here, since a much larger clone lies one base away. The chain uses TRBV28 and TRBJ2-7; TRBD2 matches 7 bases. With V trimmed by 5 bases and J by 6 bases, 16 bases remained unmatched. Germline V gene data show CDR1 as MDHEN and CDR2 as SYDVKM. This CDR3 has 16 amino acids. The CDR3 spells CASSLGSLREFCEQYF. The CDR3 DNA reads TGTGCCAGCAGTCTGGGGTCATTGCGGGAGTTCTGCGAGCAGTACTTC.

This clonotype was counted a few times. The J gene is TRBJ2-3, the V gene TRBV3-1, with 11 nucleotides matching TRBD2. V shed 4 bases and J 5 bases; nucleotides not matched to a gene: 8. This CDR3 contains 16 residues. CDR1 is LGHDT and CDR2 is YNNKEL in the germline V gene (reference sequence). In nucleotides, the CDR3 is TGTGCCAGCAGCCCCCGACTAGCGGGGATGGTAGATACGCAGTATTTT. Protein sequence: CASSPRLAGMVDTQYF.

J is TRBJ2-7 and V is TRBV3-1; 10 bases fit TRBD2. The germline V gene has CDR1 LGHDT and CDR2 YNNKEL (reference sequence). The length of the CDR3 is 16 residues. After removal of 4 bases from V and 0 bases from J, the junction contained 6 bases not matched to a gene. The CDR3 DNA sequence: TGTGCCAGCAGCCGAGACGGGACTAGCGCCTCCTACGAGCAGTACTTC. Translated: CASSRDGTSASYEQYF.

There are many counts of this clonotype. The chain is built from TRBV20-1 and TRBJ1-1; TRBD1 is a possible D gene (6 bases). Germline V CDR1 and CDR2: DFQATT, SNEGSKA (reference sequence). The V and J ends lost 5 bases and 3 bases respectively, with 10 bases between them. There are 12 residues in the CDR3. The CDR3 loop is CSAPYRDTEAFF. CDR3 nucleotides: TGCAGTGCTCCTTACAGGGACACTGAAGCTTTCTTT.

The chain uses TRBV28 and TRBJ1-1, with 9 bases aligning to TRBD1. The germline CDR1 and CDR2 sequences are MDHEN and SYDVKM. V lost 5 bases to trimming and J lost 0 bases; unmatched junction nucleotides: 4. The CDR3 runs 15 residues. The CDR3 DNA reads as TGTGCCAGCAGTATTAACAGGGGGCTGAACACTGAAGCTTTCTTT. As protein: CASSINRGLNTEAFF.

The gene calls are TRBV5-1 and TRBJ2-3, with D perhaps matching TRBD2 (5 bases). CDR1 and CDR2 from the germline V gene are SGHRS and YFSETQ. This CDR3 spans 14 amino acids. V lost 5 bases, J lost 0 bases, and 10 bases lay in between. The CDR3 reads CASRERISTDTQYF. The DNA for the CDR3 is TGCGCCAGCAGGGAGCGGATCAGCACAGATACGCAGTATTTT.

The chain recombines TRBV7-3 with TRBJ2-1, with D hard to call. Germline V CDR1 and CDR2: SGHTA, FQGTGA. V lost 4 bases to trimming and J lost 9 bases, with 13 bases between them. This CDR3 spans 13 amino acids. This chain's CDR3 is CASSSQLLGEQFF. As DNA, the CDR3 is TGTGCCAGCAGCTCCCAATTGTTAGGTGAGCAGTTCTTC.

This clonotype has ten or more counts. The chain employs TRBV6-2 or TRBV6-3 and TRBJ2-1; 8 bases align to TRBD2. Unmatched junction bases numbered 14, after V lost 7 bases and J lost 9 bases. The germline gives CDR1 MNHEY, CDR2 SVGEGT. The CDR3 sequence is 15 residues long. The CDR3 loop is CASKGSGSTASEQFF. CDR3 bases: TGTGCCAGCAAGGGCAGCGGGAGCACTGCGAGTGAGCAGTTCTTC.

This clonotype appeared many times. The V gene is TRBV7-2, the J gene TRBJ2-1, with 9 bases aligning to TRBD1. V lost 0 bases to trimming and J lost 6 bases; unmatched junction nucleotides: 3. The CDR3 extends over 15 amino acids. Germline assignment: CDR1 SGHTA and CDR2 FQGNSA. CDR3 sequence: CASSLAGQGRNEQFF. The DNA for the CDR3 is TGTGCCAGCAGCTTAGCGGGACAGGGACGCAATGAGCAGTTCTTC. The whole variable domain, remainder taken from reference TRBV7-2 and TRBJ2-1, is GAGVSQSPSNKVTEKGKDVELRCDPISGHTALYWYRQSLGQGLEFLIYFQGNSAPDKSGLPSDRFSAERTGGSVSTLTIQRTQQEDSAVYLCASSLAGQGRNEQFFGPGTRLTVL.

This clonotype was found a few times. The chain links TRBV6-1 to TRBJ2-3, with 13 nucleotides matching TRBD2. This CDR3 spans 17 amino acids. Losses at the gene ends were 5 bases for V and 6 bases for J; bases not matched to a gene: 11. Germline V lookup: CDR1 MNHNS, CDR2 SASEGT. For the CDR3, the DNA is TGTGCCAGCAGTCGCGGGACTAGCGGGACAAGGATGGATACGCAGTATTTT. Protein sequence: CASSRGTSGTRMDTQYF.

The CDR3 nucleotides are TGCAGTGCTTCATGGCCGAACACCGGGGAGCTGTTTTTT. Translation gives CSASWPNTGELFF. The chain combines TRBV20-1 with TRBJ2-2; D is uncertain. The CDR3 covers 13 residues. Germline CDR1 is DFQATT and CDR2 is SNEGSKA (reference sequence). Trimming cost V 5 bases and J 0 bases, with 7 bases left between them.

Ten or more counts support this clonotype. This chain links TRBV7-3 with TRBJ2-7; TRBD1 aligns across 9 bases. Trimming took 10 bases from V and 4 from J; bases not matched to a gene: 17. Per germline, CDR1 SGHTA and CDR2 FQGTGA. The CDR3 length is 16 residues. CDR3 amino acids: CATNRPTTGGNYEQYF. DNA of the CDR3: TGTGCCACCAACCGTCCCACGACAGGGGGTAATTACGAGCAGTACTTC. Using reference TRBV7-3 and TRBJ2-7 for the parts outside the CDR3, the full variable domain is GAGVSQTPSNKVTEKGKYVELRCDPISGHTALYWYRQSLGQGPEFLIYFQGTGAADDSGLPNDRFFAVRPEGSVSTLKIQRTERGDSAVYLCATNRPTTGGNYEQYFGPGTRLTVT.

This sequence joins TRBV5-4 and TRBJ2-3; the D gene is possibly TRBD2 (6 bases). The CDR3 totals 15 residues. V lost 0 bases and J lost 1, with 9 bases in between. Looked up from germline, CDR1 is SGHNT and CDR2 is YYREEE (reference sequence). DNA of the CDR3: TGTGCCAGCAGCTTGGGAGCGGGTCGCACAGATACGCAGTATTTT. Protein: CASSLGAGRTDTQYF.

This clonotype turned up a few times. The chain has TRBV10-1 and TRBJ2-3; the D gene is possibly TRBD2 (5 bases). The CDR3 spans 13 residues. CDR1 and CDR2 from the germline V gene are WNHNN and SYGVQD (reference sequence). V was pared by 5 bases and J by 8 bases, with 14 bases between. The CDR3 here is CASSPSGMGTQYF. The CDR3 DNA reads TGCGCCAGCAGTCCCTCGGGGATGGGTACGCAGTATTTT.

This clonotype appeared a few times. Here the CDR3 reads CASSQGDRASLYEQYF. The CDR3 region has the DNA TGCGCCAGCAGCCAAGGAGACAGAGCGTCGCTCTACGAGCAGTACTTC. The J gene is TRBJ2-7, the V gene TRBV4-1; a weak D match, TRBD1 (5 bases). Germline-derived CDR1 and CDR2 are MGHRA and YSYEKL. Trimming removed 1 base at V and 3 bases at J, with 16 bases between. The CDR3 covers 16 residues.

This clonotype has at least ten counts. The chain recombines TRBV11-2 with TRBJ2-7; D not certain. This CDR3 has 11 amino acids. CDR1 is SGHAT and CDR2 is FQNNGV in the germline V gene. Trimming shortened V by 4 bases and J by 3 bases, and 4 bases separated the two germline ends. The CDR3 spells CASSSYYEQYF. DNA for the CDR3: TGTGCCAGCAGCTCCTACTACGAGCAGTACTTC.

This clonotype occurred a few times. This chain joins TRBV7-8 and TRBJ2-2, with TRBD2 matching 10 bases. The CDR3 runs to 16 residues. Germline lookup yields CDR1 SGHVS and CDR2 FQNEAQ. The trim removed 5 bases at V and 1 base at J, leaving 4 bases unmatched. This chain's CDR3 is CASSQRTSGNTGELFF. The CDR3 DNA reads TGTGCCAGCAGCCAGAGGACTAGCGGGAACACCGGGGAGCTGTTTTTT.

This clonotype was counted only a few times. V usage is TRBV15 and J usage is TRBJ2-2; 8 bases are shared with TRBD2. The V and J ends lost 0 bases and 7 bases, in that order; junction bases with no gene match: 10. This CDR3 is 17 amino acids long. Germline assignment: CDR1 LNHNV and CDR2 YYDKDF (reference sequence). This chain's CDR3 is CATSRDYQAGENGELFF. The CDR3 bases are TGTGCCACCAGCAGAGATTATCAAGCGGGAGAGAACGGGGAGCTGTTTTTT.

This clonotype was seen a handful of times. The J gene is TRBJ1-6, the V gene TRBV6-1; no clear D gene. V lost 5 bases and J lost 10, with 21 bases in between. This CDR3 contains 16 residues. Germline V gene data show CDR1 as MNHNS and CDR2 as SASEGT. CDR3 nucleotides: TGTGCCAGCAGTCTCCGATCTTCTTCGAGGAACTCACCCCTCCACTTT. This encodes CASSLRSSSRNSPLHF.

The gene calls are TRBV6-1 and TRBJ1-2; a weak D match, TRBD1 (6 bases). Germline lookup yields CDR1 MNHNS and CDR2 SASEGT. V was pared by 5 bases and J by 8 bases, with 15 bases between. This CDR3 region has 13 residues. This CDR3 is CASSRRTVDGYTF. Written as DNA, the CDR3 is TGTGCCAGCAGTCGACGGACAGTTGACGGCTACACCTTC.

V and J are TRBV19 and TRBJ1-5; possible D gene TRBD1, 5 bases. CDR3 length: 14 amino acids. The germline V gene has CDR1 LNHDA and CDR2 SQIVND (reference sequence). Trimming pared 10 bases from V and 4 bases from J, leaving 17 bases between. CDR3: CATGTPSPNQPQHF. Here the CDR3 DNA reads TGTGCCACCGGGACTCCCTCCCCTAATCAGCCCCAGCATTTT.

This rearrangement joins TRBV20-1 to TRBJ2-1, with 11 positions matching TRBD2. In germline, CDR1 is DFQATT, CDR2 SNEGSKA (reference sequence). Trimming cost V 2 bases and J 6 bases; bases outside gene matches: 9. The CDR3 is 16 residues long. The CDR3 protein is CSARPPTSGRINEQFF. DNA for the CDR3: TGCAGTGCTAGACCTCCTACTAGCGGGAGAATCAATGAGCAGTTCTTC.

The J gene is TRBJ1-6, the V gene TRBV20-1; 11 nucleotides agree with TRBD1. The CDR3 has 14 amino acids. J was trimmed by 8 bases and V by 3 bases; bases with no gene match: 3. Germline values: CDR1 DFQATT, CDR2 SNEGSKA (reference sequence). This chain's CDR3 is CSARGQGGYSPLHF. In DNA, the CDR3 is TGCAGTGCTAGGGGACAGGGGGGATATTCACCCCTCCACTTT.